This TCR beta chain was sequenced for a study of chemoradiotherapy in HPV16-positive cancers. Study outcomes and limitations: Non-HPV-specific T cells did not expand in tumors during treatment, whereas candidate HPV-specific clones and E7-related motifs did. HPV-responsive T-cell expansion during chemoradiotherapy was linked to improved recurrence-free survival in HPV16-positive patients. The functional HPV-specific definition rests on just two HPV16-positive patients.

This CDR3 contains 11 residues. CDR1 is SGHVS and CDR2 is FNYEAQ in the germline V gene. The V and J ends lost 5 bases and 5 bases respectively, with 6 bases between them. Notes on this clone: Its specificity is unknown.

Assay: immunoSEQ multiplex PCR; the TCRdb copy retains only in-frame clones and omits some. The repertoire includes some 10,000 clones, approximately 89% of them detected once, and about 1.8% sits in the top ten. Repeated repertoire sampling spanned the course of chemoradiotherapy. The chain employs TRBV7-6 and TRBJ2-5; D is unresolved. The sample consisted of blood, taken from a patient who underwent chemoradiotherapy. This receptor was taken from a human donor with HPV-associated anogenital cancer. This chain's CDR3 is CASSPRETQYF. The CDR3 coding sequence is TGTGCCAGCAGCCCAAGGGAGACCCAGTACTTC.